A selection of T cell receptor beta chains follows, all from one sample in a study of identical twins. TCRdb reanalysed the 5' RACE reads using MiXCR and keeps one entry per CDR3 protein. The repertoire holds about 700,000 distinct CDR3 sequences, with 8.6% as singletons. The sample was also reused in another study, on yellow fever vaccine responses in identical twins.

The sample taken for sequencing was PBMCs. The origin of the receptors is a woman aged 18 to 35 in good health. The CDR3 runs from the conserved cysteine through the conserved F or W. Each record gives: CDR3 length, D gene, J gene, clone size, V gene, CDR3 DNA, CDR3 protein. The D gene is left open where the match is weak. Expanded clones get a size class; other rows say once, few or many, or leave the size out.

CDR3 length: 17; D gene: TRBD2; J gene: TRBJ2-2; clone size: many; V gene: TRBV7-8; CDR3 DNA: TGTGCCAGCAGCTTAGAAACCCTAGCGGGGGTTGTCGGGGAGCTGTTTTTT; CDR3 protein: CASSLETLAGVVGELFF
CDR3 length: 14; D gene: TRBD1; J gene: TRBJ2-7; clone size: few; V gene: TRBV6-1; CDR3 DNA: TGTGCCAGCATCCGGGACAGGGCCCCTTACGAGCAGTACTTC; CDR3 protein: CASIRDRAPYEQYF
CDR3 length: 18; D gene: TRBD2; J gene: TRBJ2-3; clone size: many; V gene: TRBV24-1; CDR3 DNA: TGTGCCACCAGTGATCCCTCTTTCCCTAGCGGGAGCACAGATACGCAGTATTTT; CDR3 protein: CATSDPSFPSGSTDTQYF
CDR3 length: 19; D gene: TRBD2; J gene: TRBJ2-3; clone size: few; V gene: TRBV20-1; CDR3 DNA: TGCAGTGCTAGAGATCTCTTAGGACTAGCGGCGGGAATCACAGATACGCAGTATTTT; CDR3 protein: CSARDLLGLAAGITDTQYF
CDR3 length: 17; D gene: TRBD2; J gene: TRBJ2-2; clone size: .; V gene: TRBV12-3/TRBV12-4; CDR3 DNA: TGTGCCAGCACCAGACTAGCGGGGGGGTCTGCCACCGGGGAGCTGTTTTTT; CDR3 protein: CASTRLAGGSATGELFF
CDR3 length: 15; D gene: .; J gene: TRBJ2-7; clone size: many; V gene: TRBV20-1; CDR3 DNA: TGCAGTGCTAGAGGGGATAGCCTTCCCATCTACGAGCAGTACTTC; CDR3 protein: CSARGDSLPIYEQYF
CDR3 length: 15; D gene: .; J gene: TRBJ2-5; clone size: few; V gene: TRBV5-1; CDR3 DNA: TGCGCCAGCAGCTTGTTCCTCGGGGGTAAAGAGACCCAGTACTTC; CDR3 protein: CASSLFLGGKETQYF
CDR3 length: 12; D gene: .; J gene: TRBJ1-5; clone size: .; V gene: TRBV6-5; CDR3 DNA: TGTGCCAGCTGGAGGGGAGGCGATCCCCAGCATTTT; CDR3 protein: CASWRGGDPQHF
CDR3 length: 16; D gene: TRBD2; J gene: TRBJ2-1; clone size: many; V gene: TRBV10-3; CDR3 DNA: TGTGCCGCGAGTCTAGCGGGAGGAAAGGACTACAATGAGCAGTTCTTC; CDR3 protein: CAASLAGGKDYNEQFF
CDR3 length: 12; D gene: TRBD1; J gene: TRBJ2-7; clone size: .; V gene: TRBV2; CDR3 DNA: TGTGCCAGCAGGGGCCCCGGGGGACAGGGCGACTTC; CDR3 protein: CASRGPGGQGDF
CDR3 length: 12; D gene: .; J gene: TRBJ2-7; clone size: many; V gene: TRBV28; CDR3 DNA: TGTGCCAGCAGTTTAAGCTTCTACGAGCAGTACTTC; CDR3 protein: CASSLSFYEQYF
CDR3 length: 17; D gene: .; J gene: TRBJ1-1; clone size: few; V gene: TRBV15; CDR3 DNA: TGTGCCACCAGCAGAGATCTTTGGGGGACGCTGAACACTGAAGCTTTCTTT; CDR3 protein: CATSRDLWGTLNTEAFF
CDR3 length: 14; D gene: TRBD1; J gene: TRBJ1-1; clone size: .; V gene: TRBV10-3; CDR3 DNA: TGTGCCATCAGTGTAGGGGGCAGGGACACTGAAGCTTTCTTT; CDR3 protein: CAISVGGRDTEAFF
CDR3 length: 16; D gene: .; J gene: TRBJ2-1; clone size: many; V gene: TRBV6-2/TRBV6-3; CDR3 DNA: TGTGCCAGCAGCCGGGACCATCCCAGCTCCTACAATGAGCAGTTCTTC; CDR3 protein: CASSRDHPSSYNEQFF
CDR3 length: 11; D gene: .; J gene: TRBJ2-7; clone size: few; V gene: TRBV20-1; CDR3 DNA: TGCAGTGCCGTCAGACTGAACGAGCAGTACTTC; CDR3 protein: CSAVRLNEQYF
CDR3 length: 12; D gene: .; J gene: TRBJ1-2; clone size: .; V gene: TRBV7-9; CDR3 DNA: TGTGCCAGCAGCTTCATAGGAGATGGCTACACCTTC; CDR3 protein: CASSFIGDGYTF
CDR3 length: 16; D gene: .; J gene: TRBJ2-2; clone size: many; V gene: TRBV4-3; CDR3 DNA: TGCGCCAGCAGCCTTATTTTGGACCGTTCAGCCGGGGAGCTGTTTTTT; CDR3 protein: CASSLILDRSAGELFF
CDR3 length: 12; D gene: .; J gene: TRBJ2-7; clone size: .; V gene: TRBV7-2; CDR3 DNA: TGTGCCAGCAGCTTACCCCCTGGCGAGCAGTACTTC; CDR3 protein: CASSLPPGEQYF
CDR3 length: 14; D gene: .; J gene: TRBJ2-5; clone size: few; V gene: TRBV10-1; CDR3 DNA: TGCGCCAGCAGTGACCCCGGGTATTCAGAGACCCAGTACTTC; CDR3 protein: CASSDPGYSETQYF
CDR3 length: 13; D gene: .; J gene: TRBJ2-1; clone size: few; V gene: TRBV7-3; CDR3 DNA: TGTGCCAGCAGCCCGCCGGGCCACAATGAGCAGTTCTTC; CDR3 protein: CASSPPGHNEQFF
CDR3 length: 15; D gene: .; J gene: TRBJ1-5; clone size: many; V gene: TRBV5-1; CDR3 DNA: TGCGCCAGCAGCTTGGGGGAAAAAGGCAATCAGCCCCAGCATTTT; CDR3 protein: CASSLGEKGNQPQHF